Presented here are 21 T cell receptor beta chains from one specimen sequenced in a study of early T cells in non-severe SARS-CoV-2 infection. MiXCR was run by TCRdb on the 5' RACE reads, yielding one entry per CDR3 protein. This sample carries roughly 45,000 distinct CDR3 sequences, about 11% of them seen once, and the ten largest clones take roughly a tenth. The sequencing input was whole blood. These receptors were taken from an adult who was a healthcare worker with PCR-confirmed SARS-CoV-2 infection or an uninfected control (not recorded which).

The V call is TRBV12-3 or TRBV12-4, the J call TRBJ2-7; tentative D call: TRBD2 (6 bases). CDR3 length: 15 residues. Deletions cut 5 bases from V and 3 bases from J, with 17 bases between. The CDR3 sequence: CASSPRGTHRYEQYF. Here the CDR3 DNA reads TGTGCCAGCAGTCCCCGCGGGACTCACCGCTACGAGCAGTACTTC.

There are a few counts of this clonotype. This chain connects TRBV20-1 to TRBJ2-7; D is perhaps TRBD2 (6 bases). CDR3 length: 14 amino acids. Germline CDR1 and CDR2: DFQATT and SNEGSKA (reference sequence). Trimming pared 6 bases from V and 3 bases from J, leaving 18 bases between. The CDR3: CSATRVSSGYEQYF. CDR3 coding DNA: TGCAGTGCCACCCGGGTTAGTAGCGGCTACGAGCAGTACTTC.

This clonotype was seen just once. The rearrangement links TRBV27 to TRBJ2-3; the match to TRBD1 covers 10 bases. Per the germline V gene, CDR1 is MNHEY and CDR2 is SMNVEV (reference sequence). J was trimmed by 3 bases and V by 8 bases; bases with no gene match: 8. The CDR3 is 15 residues long. In nucleotides, the CDR3 is TGTGCCAGCGGGGGACAGGGGATCGGGACAGATACGCAGTATTTT. As protein: CASGGQGIGTDTQYF.

Concerning this clonotype: This may be a read error: a much more frequent sequence differs by one nucleotide. The chain employs TRBV27 and TRBJ2-1; D may be TRBD1 (6 bases). Looked up from germline, CDR1 is MNHEY and CDR2 is SMNVEV (reference sequence). The CDR3 is made up of 14 amino acids. CDR3 protein: CVSSLTAGDNEQFF. CDR3 DNA sequence: TGTGTCAGCAGTTTAACGGCAGGGGACAATGAGCAGTTCTTC.

In this sample, this clonotype turned up once. The rearrangement links TRBV28 to TRBJ1-2, with 7 nucleotides matching TRBD1. After removal of 6 bases from V and 6 bases from J, the junction contained 7 bases not matched to a gene. The germline gives CDR1 MDHEN, CDR2 SYDVKM. The CDR3 totals 13 residues. The CDR3 coding sequence is TGTGCCAGCAGGGCACAGGGGCGCAATGGCTACACCTTC. Amino acid sequence: CASRAQGRNGYTF.

This clonotype was detected ten times or more. The chain employs TRBV11-2 and TRBJ2-5; 9 bases agree with TRBD1. CDR3 size: 13 residues. V was pared by 5 bases and J by 4 bases, with 2 bases of the junction left unmatched. Per the germline V gene, CDR1 is SGHAT and CDR2 is FQNNGV. The CDR3 spells CASSRTGVETQYF. The DNA of the CDR3 is TGTGCCAGCAGCCGGACAGGGGTAGAGACCCAGTACTTC.

There are many counts of this clonotype. The chain joins TRBV7-8 to TRBJ2-4; TRBD2 matches 8 bases. The CDR3 has 17 amino acids. Per the germline V gene, CDR1 is SGHVS and CDR2 is FQNEAQ. V lost 8 bases and J lost 0; bases outside the gene matches: 12. CDR3 protein: CASSLGGALLAKNIQYF. In nucleotides, the CDR3 is TGTGCCAGCTCACTCGGGGGGGCCCTTTTAGCCAAAAACATTCAGTACTTC.

This clonotype showed up just a few times. The rearrangement links TRBV9 to TRBJ2-3; tentative D call: TRBD1 (5 bases). Germline values: CDR1 SGDLS, CDR2 YYNGEE. Trimming took off 1 base at V and 3 bases at J, with 9 bases between the two ends. CDR3 length: 14 residues. CDR3 bases: TGTGCCAGCAGCGTAATGCAGGGAACAGATACGCAGTATTTT. Residues: CASSVMQGTDTQYF.

V gene TRBV27 combines with J gene TRBJ2-3, with a tentative D call TRBD2 (6 bases). The V and J ends lost 2 bases and 2 bases respectively, with 14 bases between them. This CDR3 contains 16 residues. Germline CDR1 is MNHEY and CDR2 is SMNVEV (reference sequence). DNA of the CDR3: TGTGCCAGCAGTTTAGGAACTAGCCATTTCACAGATACGCAGTATTTT. Protein: CASSLGTSHFTDTQYF.

Ten or more counts support this clonotype. V gene TRBV4-3 combines with J gene TRBJ1-4, with D hard to call. Trimming removed 0 bases from V and 6 bases from J, with 8 bases in between. Germline assignment: CDR1 LGHNA and CDR2 YSLEER. The CDR3 is 14 residues long. CDR3 loop: CASSQDVPDEKLFF. The CDR3 region has the DNA TGCGCCAGCAGCCAAGACGTGCCAGATGAAAAACTGTTTTTT.

This clonotype was seen more than once but under ten times. The V call is TRBV14, the J call TRBJ2-5, with 8 bases aligning to TRBD1. The CDR3 spans 15 residues. Looked up from germline, CDR1 is SGHDN and CDR2 is FVKESK. V trimming: 2 bases; J trimming: 5 bases; junction bases outside the gene matches: 7. CDR3 DNA sequence: TGTGCCAGCAGCCAACTCCGACAGGGGTTGGAGACCCAGTACTTC. Translation: CASSQLRQGLETQYF. Based on the CDR3 plus reference TRBV14 and TRBJ2-5, the full variable domain is EAGVTQFPSHSVIEKGQTVTLRCDPISGHDNLYWYRRVMGKEIKFLLHFVKESKQDESGMPNNRFLAERTGGTYSTLKVQPAELEDSGVYFCASSQLRQGLETQYFGPGTRLLVL.

This clonotype appeared many times. At one of its ends the junction is not consistent with the germline gene, which may arise from a read error. The rearrangement links TRBV29-1 to TRBJ2-7; D perhaps matches TRBD1 (5 bases). The CDR3 length is 12 residues. The germline gives CDR1 SQVTM, CDR2 ANQGSEA. The CDR3 spells CSVEDSSYEQYF. CDR3 coding DNA: TGCAGCGTGGAAGACAGCTCCTACGAGCAGTACTTC.

In this sample, this clonotype turned up a few times. This sequence joins TRBV19 and TRBJ2-6, with a possible D match to TRBD2 (5 bases). The germline V gene has CDR1 LNHDA and CDR2 SQIVND (reference sequence). Trimming removed 3 bases from V and 2 bases from J, with 8 bases in between. The length of the CDR3 is 15 residues. This CDR3 is CASSIAGPGANVLTF. The CDR3 nucleotides read TGTGCCAGTAGTATCGCGGGCCCTGGGGCCAACGTCCTGACTTTC. Looking up the rest from reference TRBV19 and TRBJ2-6 gives the full variable domain: DGGITQSPKYLFRKEGQNVTLSCEQNLNHDAMYWYRQDPGQGLRLIYYSQIVNDFQKGDIAEGYSVSREKKESFPLTVTSAQKNPTAFYLCASSIAGPGANVLTFGAGSRLTVL.

The chain carries TRBV6-5 and TRBJ2-5; no definite D call. The length of the CDR3 is 14 residues. Germline CDR1 MNHEY, CDR2 SVGAGI. The germline V and J ends were trimmed by 6 bases and 1 base, with 12 bases remaining between them. The CDR3 nucleotides read TGTGCCAGCAGGATCGCTGGGATCCAAGAGACCCAGTACTTC. It encodes CASRIAGIQETQYF.

This clonotype was seen ten or more times. The chain links TRBV6-5 to TRBJ1-1; D uncertain. The CDR3 is 14 residues long. CDR1 is MNHEY and CDR2 is SVGAGI in the germline V gene. Trimming cost V 0 bases and J 4 bases, with 9 bases left between them. CDR3 in DNA: TGTGCCAGCAGTTACTCCTATCGTAGCACTGAAGCTTTCTTT. It codes for CASSYSYRSTEAFF.

This clonotype was detected ten times or more. The chain is built from TRBV14 and TRBJ1-1, with D possibly TRBD1 on 6 matching bases. The V and J ends lost 2 bases and 5 bases respectively, with 12 bases between them. The CDR3 contains 14 residues. Germline V lookup: CDR1 SGHDN, CDR2 FVKESK. The CDR3 DNA reads TGTGCCAGCAGCCAACTTCAGGGGTGGACTGAAGCTTTCTTT. Translation: CASSQLQGWTEAFF.

This clonotype was seen many times. The V gene is TRBV20-1, the J gene TRBJ1-1; no clear D gene. Deletions cut 7 bases from V and 5 bases from J, with 11 bases between. The CDR3 sequence is 11 residues long. The germline gives CDR1 DFQATT, CDR2 SNEGSKA (reference sequence). CDR3 loop: CSGKGRTEAFF. The CDR3, as DNA: TGCAGTGGGAAGGGTCGGACTGAAGCTTTCTTT.

This clonotype was detected only a few times. The gene calls are TRBV7-9 and TRBJ2-3, with D uncertain. The V end was cut by 8 bases, the J end by 4 bases, with 10 bases between. The CDR3 is made up of 12 amino acids. Germline CDR1 SEHNR, CDR2 FQNEAQ (reference sequence). For the CDR3, the DNA is TGTGCCAGCCCCCACGGTGCAGATACGCAGTATTTT. Residues: CASPHGADTQYF.

Many counts were recorded for this clonotype. The chain recombines TRBV12-3 or TRBV12-4 with TRBJ2-1; TRBD1 aligns across 7 bases. The CDR3 runs 16 residues. The junction had 7 bases not matched to a gene; V was cut back by 1 base and J by 4 bases. The CDR3 region has the DNA TGTGCCAGCAGTTTAGATACAGGGGAAATATACAATGAGCAGTTCTTC. This gives the protein CASSLDTGEIYNEQFF.

This clonotype has just a few counts. The chain carries TRBV7-9 and TRBJ2-7, with TRBD1 matching 7 bases. CDR3 length equals 15 residues. V gave up 6 bases and J gave up 0 bases; unmatched junction bases: 8. From germline, CDR1 is SEHNR and CDR2 FQNEAQ (reference sequence). The CDR3 DNA is TGTGCCAGCAGTTCGTGGGACAGTTTCTCCTACGAGCAGTACTTC. Protein: CASSSWDSFSYEQYF.

In its sample, this clonotype was seen a few times. This chain joins TRBV20-1 and TRBJ2-3; 10 bases agree with TRBD2. Germline loops: CDR1 DFQATT, CDR2 SNEGSKA (reference sequence). This CDR3 is 14 amino acids long. With 5 bases clipped from V and 4 bases from J, the junction kept 6 bases outside the gene matches. CDR3 residues: CSAPGTSAADTQYF. CDR3 bases: TGCAGTGCTCCCGGGACTAGCGCGGCAGATACGCAGTATTTT.